These 10 T cell receptor beta chains were sequenced from one sample in a study of blood T cell repertoires in COVID-19. Assay used: immunoSEQ multiplex PCR; TCRdb lists only in-frame clones, some missing. The repertoire holds 140,000 to 150,000 clones, with 84% as singletons. The sample consisted of peripheral blood. Receptor source: a human donor in a cohort sampled during active COVID-19.

This clone was observed a handful of times. The chain uses TRBV2 and TRBJ2-2; 8 bases line up with TRBD1. Germline values: CDR1 SNHLY, CDR2 FYNNEI. V gave up 1 base and J gave up 3 bases; unmatched junction bases: 1. This CDR3 is 15 amino acids long. The DNA of the CDR3 is TGTGCCAGCAGTGAAGGACAGGGGCACACCGGGGAGCTGTTTTTT. Translation: CASSEGQGHTGELFF.

The chain couples TRBV3-1 (or the pseudogene TRBV3-2) to TRBJ2-2; 11 nucleotides match TRBD2. Germline V gene sequence: CDR1 LGHDT, CDR2 YNNKEL (reference sequence). V lost 2 bases and J lost 4; bases outside the gene matches: 6. The CDR3 has 17 amino acids. CDR3 nucleotide sequence: TGTGCCAGCAGCCAAAACTTAGCGGGGGGGAGCACCGGGGAGCTGTTTTTT. This codes for CASSQNLAGGSTGELFF.

This clone was seen a few times. In DNA, the CDR3 is TGTGCCAGCAGCCCGTCGGGGACTAACTATGGCTACACCTTC. It translates to CASSPSGTNYGYTF. V and J are TRBV7-2 and TRBJ1-2; D is unclear. V lost 5 bases and J lost 0, with 10 bases in between. CDR1 and CDR2 from the germline V gene are SGHTA and FQGNSA. CDR3 size: 14 residues. Full variable domain (outside the CDR3, taken from reference TRBV7-2 and TRBJ1-2): GAGVSQSPSNKVTEKGKDVELRCDPISGHTALYWYRQSLGQGLEFLIYFQGNSAPDKSGLPSDRFSAERTGGSVSTLTIQRTQQEDSAVYLCASSPSGTNYGYTFGSGTRLTVV.

This chain links TRBV9 with TRBJ2-3; unclear D gene. This CDR3 is built from 15 residues. V was pared by 0 bases and J by 0 bases, with 8 bases between. Germline CDR1 is SGDLS and CDR2 is YYNGEE. The CDR3 DNA is TGTGCCAGCAGCGTAGCCCAAGCCAGCACAGATACGCAGTATTTT. This translates into CASSVAQASTDTQYF.

The CDR3 sequence is CASSLGRQENEQFF. For the CDR3, the DNA is TGTGCCAGCAGCTTAGGGAGACAGGAGAATGAGCAGTTCTTC. The chain couples TRBV7-9 to TRBJ2-1; tentatively, D is TRBD1 (6 bases). Trimming removed 1 base from V and 7 bases from J, with 11 bases in between. The CDR3 is made up of 14 amino acids. Germline-derived CDR1 and CDR2 are SEHNR and FQNEAQ (reference sequence).

The rearrangement joins TRBV7-8 to TRBJ1-2; D uncertain. The germline V gene encodes CDR1 SGHVS and CDR2 FQNEAQ. CDR3 size: 15 residues. The germline V and J ends were trimmed by 5 bases and 2 bases, with 15 bases remaining between them. The CDR3 DNA reads TGTGCCAGCAGCCTAGGACGACACCTCAACTATGGCTACACCTTC. Residues: CASSLGRHLNYGYTF.

This chain joins TRBV7-2 and TRBJ2-3; a possible D gene is TRBD2 (5 bases). The CDR3 extends over 14 amino acids. CDR1 and CDR2 (germline): SGHTA, FQGNSA. V lost 5 bases, J lost 0 bases, and 9 bases lay in between. The CDR3 sequence is CASSQTRSTDTQYF. The CDR3 nucleotides are TGTGCCAGCAGCCAAACTAGGAGCACAGATACGCAGTATTTT.

The rearrangement links TRBV29-1 to TRBJ2-2; D is undetermined. The CDR3 is made up of 14 amino acids. Deletions cut 4 bases from V and 0 bases from J, with 9 bases between. The germline V gene encodes CDR1 SQVTM and CDR2 ANQGSEA. The CDR3, as DNA: TGCAGCGTTGTAGCCGATACGAACACCGGGGAGCTGTTTTTT. Its translation: CSVVADTNTGELFF.

The V and J genes are TRBV5-8 and TRBJ1-2; D perhaps matches TRBD1 (6 bases). The CDR3 is 15 amino acids. Germline assignment: CDR1 SGHTS and CDR2 YDEGEE. Trimming removed 3 bases from V and 8 bases from J, with 20 bases in between. CDR3 coding DNA: TGTGCCAGCAGCTCCCTCGGAGACAGGACGGAAGGCTACACCTTC. It specifies CASSSLGDRTEGYTF.

CDR3 residues: CASSSPGTGERGYTF. The CDR3 nucleotides read TGTGCCAGCAGTTCACCCGGGACAGGGGAACGGGGCTACACCTTC. The V and J genes are TRBV27 and TRBJ1-2; 10 nucleotides align to TRBD1. The V gene end was trimmed by 4 bases and the J gene end by 8 bases; junction bases not matched to a gene: 10. Looked up from germline, CDR1 is MNHEY and CDR2 is SMNVEV (reference sequence). The CDR3 is 15 residues long.